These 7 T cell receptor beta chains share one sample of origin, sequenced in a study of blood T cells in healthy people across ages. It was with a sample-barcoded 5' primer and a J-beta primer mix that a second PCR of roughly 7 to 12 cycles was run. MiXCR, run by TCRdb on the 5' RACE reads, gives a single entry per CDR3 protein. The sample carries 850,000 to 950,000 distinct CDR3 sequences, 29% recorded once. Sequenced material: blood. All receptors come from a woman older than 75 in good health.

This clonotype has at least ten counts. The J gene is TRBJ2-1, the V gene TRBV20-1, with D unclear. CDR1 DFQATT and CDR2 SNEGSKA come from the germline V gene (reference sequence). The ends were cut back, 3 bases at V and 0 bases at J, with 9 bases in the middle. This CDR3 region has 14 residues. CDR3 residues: CSARLAISYNEQFF. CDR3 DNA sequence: TGCAGTGCTAGGTTAGCAATCTCCTACAATGAGCAGTTCTTC.

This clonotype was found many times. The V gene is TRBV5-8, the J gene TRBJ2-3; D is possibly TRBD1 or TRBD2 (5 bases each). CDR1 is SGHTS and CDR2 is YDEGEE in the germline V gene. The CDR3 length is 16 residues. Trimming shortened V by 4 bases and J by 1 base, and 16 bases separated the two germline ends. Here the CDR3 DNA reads TGTGCCAGCAGCGCCCTGGGGGTAACTGGCACAGATACGCAGTATTTT. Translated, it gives CASSALGVTGTDTQYF.

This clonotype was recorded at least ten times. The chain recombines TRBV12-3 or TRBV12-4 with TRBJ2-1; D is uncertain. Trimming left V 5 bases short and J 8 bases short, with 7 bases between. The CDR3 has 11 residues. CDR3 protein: CASSRADEQFF. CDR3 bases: TGTGCCAGCAGTCGCGCGGATGAGCAGTTCTTC.

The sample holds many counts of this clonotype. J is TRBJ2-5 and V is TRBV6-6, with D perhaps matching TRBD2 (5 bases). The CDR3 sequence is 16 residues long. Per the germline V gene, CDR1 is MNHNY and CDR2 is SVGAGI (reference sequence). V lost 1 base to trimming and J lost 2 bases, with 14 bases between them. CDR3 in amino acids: CASSYWRTRVQETQYF. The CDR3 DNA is TGTGCCAGCAGTTACTGGCGCACGAGGGTGCAAGAGACCCAGTACTTC.

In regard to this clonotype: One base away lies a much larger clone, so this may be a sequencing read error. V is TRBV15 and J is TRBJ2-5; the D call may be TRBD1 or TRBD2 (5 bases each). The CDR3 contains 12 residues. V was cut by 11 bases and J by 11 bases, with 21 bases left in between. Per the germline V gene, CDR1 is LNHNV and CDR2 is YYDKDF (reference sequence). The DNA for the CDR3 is TGTGCCGCCGGGGCAGGGTACAATGAGCAGTACTTC. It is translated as CAAGAGYNEQYF.

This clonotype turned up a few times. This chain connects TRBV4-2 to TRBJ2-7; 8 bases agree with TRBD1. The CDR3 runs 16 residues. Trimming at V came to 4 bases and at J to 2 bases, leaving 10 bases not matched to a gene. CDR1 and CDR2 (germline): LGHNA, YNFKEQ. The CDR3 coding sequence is TGTGCCAGCAGCCCTGGACAGGACAGGGCTACCTACGAGCAGTACTTC. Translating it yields CASSPGQDRATYEQYF.

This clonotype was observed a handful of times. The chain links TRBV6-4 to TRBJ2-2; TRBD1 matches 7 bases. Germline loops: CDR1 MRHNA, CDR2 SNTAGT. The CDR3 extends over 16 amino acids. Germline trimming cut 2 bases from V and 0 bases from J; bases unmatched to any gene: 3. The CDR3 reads CASSDEGASNTGELFF. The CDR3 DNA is TGTGCCAGCAGTGACGAGGGGGCGTCGAACACCGGGGAGCTGTTTTTT.